This entry features one T cell receptor (beta chain) sequence. What it binds is not known. Treatment given: AdE1-LMPpoly-expanded autologous EBV-specific T-cell therapy followed by anti-PD-1 nivolumab. Clones were read by immunoSEQ multiplex PCR, and TCRdb kept only the in-frame ones, dropping some. The sample includes roughly 20,000 clones, approximately 88% seen only once; the top ten take approximately 31%. The record originates from a study of EBV T-cell therapy then PD-1 blockade in nasopharyngeal carcinoma. The TCR was taken from a middle-aged man with nasopharyngeal carcinoma. The sample in question was CD8+ T cells from blood, obtained at roughly day 35 from a patient whose treatment included autologous EBV-specific T cells and nivolumab.

Here the CDR3 DNA reads TGCGCCAGCAGCACCGGACAGTCCTACGAGCAGTACTTC. Its translation: CASSTGQSYEQYF. V and J are TRBV5-1 and TRBJ2-7; D is possibly TRBD1 (6 bases). This CDR3 contains 13 residues. Germline V gene lookup returns CDR1 SGHRS and CDR2 YFSETQ. V was trimmed by 4 bases and J by 1 base, leaving 9 bases between them. Full variable domain (rest looked up from reference TRBV5-1 and TRBJ2-7): KAGVTQTPRYLIKTRGQQVTLSCSPISGHRSVSWYQQTPGQGLQFLFEYFSETQRNKGNFPGRFSGRQFSNSRSEMNVSTLELGDSALYLCASSTGQSYEQYFGPGTRLTVT.